This record looks at one T cell receptor beta chain sequence and its context. Its target is unknown. Treatment described: approximately nine-day PBMC culture with coronavirus spike peptide pools or control peptides (ViraFEST assay). T cells were expanded with peptide pools, and expanded clonotypes were identified by TCR sequencing. Following culture for over 9 days, CD4+ T cells were isolated by negative selection. The Oncomine TCR Beta short-read assay generated sequence data from the DNA of cultured CD4+ T cells. TCRdb reprocessed the PCR reads with MiXCR, giving one entry per CDR3 protein. The data show more than 10,000 distinct CDR3 sequences, with approximately 60% seen just once and 9.5% to 15% held by the top ten. This CDR3 region has 17 residues. The junction had 10 bases not matched to a gene; V was cut back by 3 bases and J by 6 bases. Germline CDR1 reads DFQATT; CDR2 reads SNEGSKA (reference sequence).

This sample was included in a study of vaccination and CD4 T cells after COVID-19. Overall study context: Participants were given two doses of BNT162b2 or mRNA-1273 vaccine. Samples after vaccination came a median approximately 73 days past dose two, ranging 14 to 241.

The chain recombines TRBV20-1 with TRBJ1-6; 11 nucleotides match TRBD1. This clonotype was sampled from a human donor who had recovered from COVID-19. Sequences were obtained from CD4+ T cells from blood, cultured in vitro. CDR3 residues: CSASPPGQGAINSPLHF. CDR3 coding DNA: TGCAGTGCTAGCCCCCCAGGACAGGGGGCTATTAATTCACCCCTCCACTTT.